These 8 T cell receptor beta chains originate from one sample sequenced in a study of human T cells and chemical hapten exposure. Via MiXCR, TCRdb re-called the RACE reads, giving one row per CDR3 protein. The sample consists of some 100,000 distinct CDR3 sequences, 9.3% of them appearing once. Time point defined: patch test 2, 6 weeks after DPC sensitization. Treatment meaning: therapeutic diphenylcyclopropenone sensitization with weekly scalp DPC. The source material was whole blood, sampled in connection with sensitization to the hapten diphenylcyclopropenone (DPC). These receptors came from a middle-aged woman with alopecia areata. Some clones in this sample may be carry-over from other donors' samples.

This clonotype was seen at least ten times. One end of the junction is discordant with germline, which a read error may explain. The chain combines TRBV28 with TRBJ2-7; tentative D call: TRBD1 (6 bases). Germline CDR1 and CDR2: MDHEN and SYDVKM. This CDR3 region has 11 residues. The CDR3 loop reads CASRSKGGWHF. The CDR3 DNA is TGTGCCAGCAGGTCAAAAGGGGGTTGGCACTTC.

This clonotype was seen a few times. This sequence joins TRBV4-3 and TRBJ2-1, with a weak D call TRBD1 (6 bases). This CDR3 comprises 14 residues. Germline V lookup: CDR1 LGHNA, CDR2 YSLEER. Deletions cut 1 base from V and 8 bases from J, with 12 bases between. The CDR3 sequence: CASSQGTGKYEQFF. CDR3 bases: TGCGCCAGCAGCCAAGGCACAGGGAAATATGAGCAGTTCTTC.

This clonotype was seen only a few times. The DNA for the CDR3 is TGTGCCAGCAGGCAGGGACTAGCGGGAGACGAGCAGTACTTC. Its protein product is CASRQGLAGDEQYF. V gene TRBV6-5 combines with J gene TRBJ2-7, with 14 bases identical to TRBD2. Germline V gives CDR1 MNHEY, CDR2 SVGAGI. Trimming cost V 6 bases and J 5 bases; bases outside gene matches: 3. The CDR3 loop spans 14 amino acids.

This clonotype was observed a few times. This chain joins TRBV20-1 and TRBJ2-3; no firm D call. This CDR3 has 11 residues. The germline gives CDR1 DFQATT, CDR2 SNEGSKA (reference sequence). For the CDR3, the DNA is TGCAGGGGGTCGGATCCAGATACGCAGTATTTT. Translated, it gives CRGSDPDTQYF.

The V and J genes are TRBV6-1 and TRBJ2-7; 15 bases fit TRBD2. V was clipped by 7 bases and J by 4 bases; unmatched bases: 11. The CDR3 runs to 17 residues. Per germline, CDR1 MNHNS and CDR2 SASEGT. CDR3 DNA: TGTGCCAGCACCCAGGACGGACTAGCGGGAGGGAGGTACGAGCAGTACTTC. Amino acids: CASTQDGLAGGRYEQYF.

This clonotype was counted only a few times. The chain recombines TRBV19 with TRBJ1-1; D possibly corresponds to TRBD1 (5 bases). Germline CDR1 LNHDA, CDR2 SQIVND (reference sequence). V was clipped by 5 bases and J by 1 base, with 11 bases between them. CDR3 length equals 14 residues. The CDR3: CASSLGTPNTEAFF. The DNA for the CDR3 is TGTGCCAGTAGTCTAGGGACTCCGAACACTGAAGCTTTCTTT.

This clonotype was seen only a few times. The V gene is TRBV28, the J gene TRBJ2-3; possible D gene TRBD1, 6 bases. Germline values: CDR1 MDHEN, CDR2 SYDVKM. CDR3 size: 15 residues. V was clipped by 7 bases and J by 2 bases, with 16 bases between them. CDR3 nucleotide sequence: TGTGCCAGCACTACAGGGTTGGGGCACACAGATACGCAGTATTTT. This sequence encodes CASTTGLGHTDTQYF.

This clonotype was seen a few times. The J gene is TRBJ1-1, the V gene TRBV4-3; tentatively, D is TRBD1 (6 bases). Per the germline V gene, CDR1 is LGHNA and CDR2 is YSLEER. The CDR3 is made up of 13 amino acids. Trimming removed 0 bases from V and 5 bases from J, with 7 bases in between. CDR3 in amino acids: CASSQEQGTEAFF. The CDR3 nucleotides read TGCGCCAGCAGCCAAGAACAGGGAACTGAAGCTTTCTTT.